Detailed here is one TCR beta chain. As yet, its antigen is unknown. These data belong to a study of cytomegalovirus exposure and HLA in healthy donors. The overall study: Sequencing of 150 million to 200 million T cells in an earlier analysis found approximately 120 million unique TCR beta sequences. An early release of data contained roughly 86 million unique TCRs, which came from HLA-typed donors.

The PCR ran on 60 Vbeta and 13 Jbeta primers. The assay was immunoSEQ multiplex PCR, and TCRdb's table has in-frame clones only and misses some. The repertoire holds under 200,000 clones, around four fifths seen once, with approximately 11% in the top ten. Findings and caveats of the study: Using a false discovery rate of 0.05, a later analysis showed that 16,951 TCR beta sequences were associated with HLA alleles. While the bulk of TCR sequences proved rare, some public TCRs turned up in many donors.

V was trimmed by 7 bases and J by 3 bases, leaving 16 bases between them. Germline V gene lookup returns CDR1 LNHDA and CDR2 SQIVND (reference sequence). CDR3 length equals 15 residues. The sequencing sample was made of PBMCs. The chain uses TRBV19 and TRBJ1-5; perhaps TRBD1 as D (5 bases). The sequence was obtained from a man in his fifties or sixties in good health and CMV-seropositive. The CDR3 here is CASIRGGGSNQPQHF. The CDR3 coding sequence is TGTGCCAGTATCCGGGGGGGTGGATCCAATCAGCCCCAGCATTTT.